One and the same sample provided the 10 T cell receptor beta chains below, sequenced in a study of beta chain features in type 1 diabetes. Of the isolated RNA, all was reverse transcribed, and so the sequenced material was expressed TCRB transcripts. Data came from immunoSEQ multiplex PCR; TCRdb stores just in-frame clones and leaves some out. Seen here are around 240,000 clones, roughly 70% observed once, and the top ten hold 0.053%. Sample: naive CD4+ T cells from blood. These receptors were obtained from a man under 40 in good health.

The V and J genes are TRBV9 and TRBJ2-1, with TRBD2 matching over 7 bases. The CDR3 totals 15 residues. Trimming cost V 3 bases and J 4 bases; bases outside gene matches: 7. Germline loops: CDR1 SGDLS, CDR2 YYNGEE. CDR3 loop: CASSASGLLYNEQFF. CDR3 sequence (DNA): TGTGCCAGCAGCGCTAGCGGACTACTTTACAATGAGCAGTTCTTC.

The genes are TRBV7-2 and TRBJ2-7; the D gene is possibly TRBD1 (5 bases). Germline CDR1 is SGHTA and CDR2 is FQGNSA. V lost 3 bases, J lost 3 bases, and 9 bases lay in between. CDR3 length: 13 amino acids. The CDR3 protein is CASSFGHVYEQYF. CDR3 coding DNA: TGTGCCAGCAGCTTCGGACACGTCTACGAGCAGTACTTC.

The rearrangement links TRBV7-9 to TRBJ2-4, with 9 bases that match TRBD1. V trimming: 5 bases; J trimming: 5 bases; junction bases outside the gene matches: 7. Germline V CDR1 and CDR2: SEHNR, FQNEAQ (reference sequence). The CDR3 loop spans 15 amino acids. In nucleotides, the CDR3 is TGTGCCAGCAGCCCGACAAGACAGGGGGAAAACATTCAGTACTTC. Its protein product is CASSPTRQGENIQYF.

The CDR3 region is CASSPITGAGQYF. The CDR3 bases are TGTGCCAGCAGCCCCATAACCGGGGCTGGGCAGTACTTC. The V gene is TRBV9, the J gene TRBJ2-7; TRBD1 or TRBD2 may be the D gene (5 bases each). CDR1 and CDR2 (germline): SGDLS, YYNGEE. Trimming left V 4 bases short and J 9 bases short, with 17 bases between. The CDR3 is 13 amino acids.

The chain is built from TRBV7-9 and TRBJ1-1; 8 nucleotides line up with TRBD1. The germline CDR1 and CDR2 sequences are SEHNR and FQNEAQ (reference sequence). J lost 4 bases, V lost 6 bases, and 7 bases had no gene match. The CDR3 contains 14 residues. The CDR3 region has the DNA TGTGCCAGCAGGGGATTAGGACAGGGCACTGAAGCTTTCTTT. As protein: CASRGLGQGTEAFF.

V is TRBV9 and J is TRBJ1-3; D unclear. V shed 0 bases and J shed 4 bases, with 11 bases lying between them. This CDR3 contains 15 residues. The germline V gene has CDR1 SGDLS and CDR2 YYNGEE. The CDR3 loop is CASSVDDFTGNTIYF. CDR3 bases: TGTGCCAGCAGCGTAGACGATTTTACGGGAAACACCATATATTTT.

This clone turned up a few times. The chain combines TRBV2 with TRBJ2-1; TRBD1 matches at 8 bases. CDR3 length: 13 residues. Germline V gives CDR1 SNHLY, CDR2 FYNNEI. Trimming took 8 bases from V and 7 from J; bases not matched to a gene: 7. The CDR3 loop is CASLRDRLNEQFF. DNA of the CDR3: TGTGCCAGCCTCCGGGACAGGCTGAATGAGCAGTTCTTC.

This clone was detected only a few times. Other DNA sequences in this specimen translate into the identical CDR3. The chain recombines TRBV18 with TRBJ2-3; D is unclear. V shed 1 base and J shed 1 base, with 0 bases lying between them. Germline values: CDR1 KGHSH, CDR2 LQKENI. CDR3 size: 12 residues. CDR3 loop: CASSPRTDTQYF. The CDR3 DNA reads TGTGCCAGCTCACCACGCACAGATACGCAGTATTTT.

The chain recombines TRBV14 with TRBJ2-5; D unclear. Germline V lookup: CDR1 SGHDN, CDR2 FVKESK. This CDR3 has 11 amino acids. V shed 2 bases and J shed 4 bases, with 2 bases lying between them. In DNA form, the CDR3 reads TGTGCCAGCAGCCAATTAGAGACCCAGTACTTC. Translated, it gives CASSQLETQYF.

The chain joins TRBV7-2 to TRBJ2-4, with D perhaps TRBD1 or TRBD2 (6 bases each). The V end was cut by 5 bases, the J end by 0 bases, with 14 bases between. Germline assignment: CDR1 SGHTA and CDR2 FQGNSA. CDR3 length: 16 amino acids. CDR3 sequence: CASSPGEALAKNIQYF. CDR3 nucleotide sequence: TGTGCCAGCAGCCCAGGGGAGGCACTAGCCAAAAACATTCAGTACTTC.